This T cell receptor (beta chain) is drawn from a study of blood T cell repertoires in COVID-19 (dated by TCRdb to the early 2020s). About the study as a whole: The collaborator samples originated in the United States, Italy and Spain and spanned the acute and convalescent phases of COVID-19. The prospective study material was composed of cDNA or gDNA derived from T cells, B-cell-depleted T cells, or PBMCs. Subjects who had been exposed to COVID-19, were actively infected with it, or had recovered from it provided the deeply sampled blood TCRbeta repertoires that made up the dataset. The repertoires were made available in a free public database intended to serve as a resource for research on the immune response to SARS-CoV-2. The samples were drawn from the first 160 participants of the ongoing ImmuneRACE study and from over a thousand subjects provided by 6 global collaborators. Sample metadata almost always included a de-identified subject ID, COVID-19 status, age in years and sex. Where HLA class I and class II types were available, the types were taken from metadata supplied by the sample provider, not from assay-based typing. On the study overall, not on this receptor specifically: Clinical and demographic metadata were provided uncurated, with the amount varying by source and participant.

Each collaborating institution followed its own protocols to collect whole blood in K2EDTA tubes. Collaborator samples were shipped for TCRbeta analysis as frozen whole blood, isolated PBMCs, or DNA extracted from either sample type. A remark on this clone: No antigen is known for it. Base qualities are not at hand, and no much larger clone is one base apart.

V lost 4 bases and J lost 8 bases, and the count of bases not matched to a germline gene is 10. The germline V gene specifies MDHEN as CDR1 and SYDVKM as CDR2. The CDR3, from cysteine to phenylalanine, totals 15 residues. CDR3 DNA only is kept here, 45 bases in frame from base 1. TCRbeta CDR3 regions were amplified from genomic DNA using the immunoSEQ Assay, a bias-controlled multiplex PCR. Per the source publication's procedure: Within the assay, amplification of reference gene primers was used to estimate how many nucleated cells each sample contained. Sequence reads were collapsed and filtered to measure the absolute abundance of every unique TCRbeta CDR3 rearrangement. For each sample, productive Simpson clonality was calculated as the square root of Simpson's diversity index over productive rearrangements. TCRdb stores this immuneACCESS table with in-frame sequences only. Part of the clones is absent; in the studies checked, under half of the shortfall reflects unresolved V genes, and no reason is known for the rest. From that table come the V and J calls and clone size; the DNA was used to work out D and trimming. Here the sample has 65,000 to 85,000 clones; 70% to 90% occur a single time. Clones ranked in the top ten supply 3.5% to 4.5% of the sample.

The sequence links TRBV28 to TRBJ2-1; TRBD2 matches 8 bases in the middle. Sequenced material: peripheral blood. This clonotype was sampled from a man between 50 and 59 years old with active COVID-19. The nucleotide sequence is TGTGCCAGCAGTTCCCCGGGAGGGACCGGGGATGAGCAGTTCTTC. The translation is CASSSPGGTGDEQFF.